These 20 T cell receptor beta chains were all obtained from the same sample, sequenced in a study of T cells after yellow fever vaccination. One entry per CDR3 protein, called by TCRdb with MiXCR from the 5' RACE reads. Found here are about 340,000 distinct CDR3 sequences, roughly an eighth of them singletons; the top ten hold approximately 3.4%. The sample consisted of CD4+ T cells sorted from PBMCs, taken 15 days after the yellow fever booster vaccination. Source of these receptors: a man younger than 35 who received the YFV17D yellow fever vaccine.

This clonotype was counted between two and nine times. The V and J genes are TRBV7-2 and TRBJ2-1; D may be TRBD2 (5 bases). The ends were cut back, 4 bases at V and 7 bases at J, with 8 bases in the middle. From germline, CDR1 is SGHTA and CDR2 FQGNSA. There are 12 residues in the CDR3. The CDR3 region has the DNA TGTGCCAGCAGCTCCAAGCGGAATGAGCAGTTCTTC. This encodes CASSSKRNEQFF.

The J gene is TRBJ2-1, the V gene TRBV24-1; D ambiguous. This CDR3 is 13 amino acids long. V lost 2 bases and J 6 bases, leaving 7 bases between the germline ends. CDR1 and CDR2 from the germline V gene are KGHDR and SFDVKD. In nucleotides, the CDR3 is TGTGCCACCAGTGATTCCCACATCAATGAGCAGTTCTTC. It encodes CATSDSHINEQFF.

This clonotype showed up just once. The V gene is TRBV6-6, the J gene TRBJ1-6; D remains unclear. V was trimmed by 7 bases and J by 8 bases, leaving 15 bases between them. The CDR3 is 14 amino acids. Germline V gene data show CDR1 as MNHNY and CDR2 as SVGAGI (reference sequence). In DNA form, the CDR3 reads TGTGCCAGCACCCTATGTGGATCGGATTCACCCCTCCACTTT. It is translated as CASTLCGSDSPLHF.

The chain combines TRBV5-1 with TRBJ1-2, with TRBD1 matching 7 bases. This CDR3 has 13 residues. The J segment lost 0 bases and the V segment lost 4 bases, leaving 0 bases of the junction unmatched. Germline CDR1 and CDR2: SGHRS and YFSETQ. As DNA, the CDR3 is TGCGCCAGCAGCGGGACAGCTAACTATGGCTACACCTTC. Translation gives CASSGTANYGYTF.

This clonotype was observed a few times. The gene calls are TRBV2 and TRBJ1-5; 8 positions match TRBD1. The CDR3 sequence is 17 residues long. The germline gives CDR1 SNHLY, CDR2 FYNNEI. V trimming: 4 bases; J trimming: 0 bases; junction bases outside the gene matches: 8. CDR3 in amino acids: CASSVSRGRVSNQPQHF. The CDR3 coding sequence is TGTGCCAGCAGTGTATCCAGGGGGCGAGTTAGCAATCAGCCCCAGCATTTT. Looking up the rest from reference TRBV2 and TRBJ1-5 gives the full variable domain: EPEVTQTPSHQVTQMGQEVILRCVPISNHLYFYWYRQILGQKVEFLVSFYNNEISEKSEIFDDQFSVERPDGSNFTLKIRSTKLEDSAMYFCASSVSRGRVSNQPQHFGDGTRLSIL.

V usage is TRBV4-3 and J usage is TRBJ2-4; 9 nucleotides align to TRBD1. Trimming removed 3 bases from V and 9 bases from J; junction bases left unmatched: 9. The CDR3 is 15 residues long. Germline lookup yields CDR1 LGHNA and CDR2 YSLEER. The CDR3 is CASSHGTGNIGIQYF. The CDR3 coding sequence is TGCGCCAGCAGCCATGGGACAGGGAACATCGGCATTCAGTACTTC.

This clonotype has more than one count but fewer than ten. V usage is TRBV6-2 or TRBV6-3 and J usage is TRBJ2-2, with D perhaps TRBD1 (6 bases). The CDR3 covers 14 residues. The V end was cut by 6 bases, the J end by 4 bases, with 12 bases between. Germline CDR1 reads MNHEY; CDR2 reads SVGEGT. The CDR3 sequence: CASSAQGGTGELFF. The CDR3 coding sequence is TGTGCCAGCAGCGCCCAAGGGGGCACCGGGGAGCTGTTTTTT.

This clonotype was picked up a small number of times. CDR3 sequence: CASSLSDATYEQYV. The CDR3 nucleotides read TGTGCCAGCAGCTTAAGTGACGCCACCTACGAGCAGTACGTC. V usage is TRBV7-8 and J usage is TRBJ2-7; D gene uncertain. CDR3 length: 14 amino acids. Trimming removed 2 bases at V and 2 bases at J, with 10 bases between. The germline CDR1 and CDR2 sequences are SGHVS and FQNEAQ.

This clonotype was seen only a few times. The gene calls are TRBV4-2 and TRBJ2-7; TRBD2 is a possible D gene (5 bases). The CDR3 has 16 amino acids. CDR1 and CDR2 (germline): LGHNA, YNFKEQ. Trimming removed 2 bases from V and 5 bases from J, with 19 bases in between. This CDR3 reads CASSQIKAREADEQYF. For the CDR3, the DNA is TGTGCCAGCAGCCAAATTAAGGCACGGGAAGCGGACGAGCAGTACTTC.

This chain joins TRBV5-4 and TRBJ2-1; D may match TRBD1 or TRBD2 (5 bases each). The V gene's germline CDR1 is SGHNT and CDR2 YYREEE (reference sequence). V was trimmed by 5 bases and J by 1 base, leaving 10 bases between them. The CDR3 totals 14 residues. In DNA form, the CDR3 reads TGTGCCAGCAGTCGGGACCAATCCTACAATGAGCAGTTCTTC. This gives the protein CASSRDQSYNEQFF.

Ten or more counts support this clonotype. The chain uses TRBV5-1 and TRBJ2-7, with D tentatively TRBD1 (6 bases). The CDR3 consists of 15 residues. Germline-derived CDR1 and CDR2 are SGHRS and YFSETQ. Trimming shortened V by 0 bases and J by 5 bases, and 15 bases separated the two germline ends. CDR3 amino acids: CASSLDQRGIDEQYF. The CDR3 DNA sequence: TGCGCCAGCAGCTTGGATCAAAGGGGGATAGACGAGCAGTACTTC.

V usage is TRBV9 and J usage is TRBJ1-1; unclear D gene. V was trimmed by 0 bases and J by 5 bases, leaving 8 bases between them. The CDR3 sequence is 13 residues long. Germline assignment: CDR1 SGDLS and CDR2 YYNGEE. CDR3: CASSVGVKTEAFF. CDR3 nucleotide sequence: TGTGCCAGCAGCGTAGGGGTTAAGACTGAAGCTTTCTTT.

The chain couples TRBV24-1 to TRBJ2-5; D gene ambiguous. CDR1 KGHDR and CDR2 SFDVKD come from the germline V gene. Trimming shortened V by 3 bases and J by 7 bases, and 5 bases separated the two germline ends. This CDR3 has 11 amino acids. CDR3 sequence: CATSDLGTQYF. CDR3 DNA sequence: TGTGCCACCAGTGATCTGGGGACCCAGTACTTC.

This clonotype has at least ten counts. The chain joins TRBV5-1 to TRBJ1-1, with D unclear. V dropped 0 bases and J dropped 1 base, with 4 bases sitting between them. The CDR3 is 13 residues long. Per germline, CDR1 SGHRS and CDR2 YFSETQ. CDR3 sequence reads: CASSLVPNTEAFF. In DNA form, the CDR3 reads TGCGCCAGCAGCTTGGTCCCGAACACTGAAGCTTTCTTT.

The chain carries TRBV6-6 and TRBJ1-4, with a tentative D call TRBD1 (5 bases). Trimming shortened V by 5 bases and J by 4 bases, and 20 bases separated the two germline ends. From germline, CDR1 is MNHNY and CDR2 SVGAGI (reference sequence). This CDR3 contains 17 residues. The CDR3 protein is CASSLLMETVFNEKLFF. DNA of the CDR3: TGTGCCAGCAGTCTTCTTATGGAGACAGTATTTAATGAAAAACTGTTTTTT.

This clonotype was seen a handful of times. The gene calls are TRBV6-6 and TRBJ2-2; D not resolved. The V gene lost 1 base and the J gene lost 4 bases, with 4 bases spanning the gap. The CDR3 length is 13 residues. The germline CDR1 and CDR2 sequences are MNHNY and SVGAGI (reference sequence). The CDR3 sequence: CASSYWGTGELFF. Written as DNA, the CDR3 is TGTGCCAGCAGTTACTGGGGCACCGGGGAGCTGTTTTTT.

This clonotype was picked up a small number of times. This chain joins TRBV6-6 and TRBJ2-5, with D unclear. The germline gives CDR1 MNHNY, CDR2 SVGAGI (reference sequence). The CDR3 runs to 13 residues. The germline V and J ends were trimmed by 4 bases and 4 bases, with 10 bases remaining between them. The CDR3 protein is CASSSYTGETQYF. CDR3 nucleotide sequence: TGTGCCAGCAGTTCTTATACCGGAGAGACCCAGTACTTC.

This clonotype has just one count. The V and J genes are TRBV25-1 and TRBJ2-7; TRBD1 agrees at 10 bases. V gave up 9 bases and J gave up 3 bases; unmatched junction bases: 20. The CDR3 runs to 18 residues. The germline V gene encodes CDR1 MGHDK and CDR2 SYGVNS. The CDR3 loop is CARQRIGTGEFTIYEQYV. As DNA, the CDR3 is TGTGCCAGACAGAGGATAGGGACAGGGGAATTTACGATCTACGAGCAGTACGTC.

The chain uses TRBV21-1 and TRBJ1-1. TRBV21-1 is designated a pseudogene. The CDR3 sequence is 15 residues long. DNA for the CDR3: TGTGCCAGCAGCAAAATAGGACCCAACTCGACTGAAGCTTTCTTT. Protein sequence: CASSKIGPNSTEAFF.

V usage is TRBV29-1 and J usage is TRBJ2-7; TRBD1 aligns across 9 bases. Trimming at V came to 5 bases and at J to 9 bases, leaving 11 bases not matched to a gene. Germline V gene data show CDR1 as SQVTM and CDR2 as ANQGSEA. This CDR3 is 13 amino acids long. The CDR3 region has the DNA TGCAGCGTTTCGCCGGGACAGGGTGAGCGGCAGTACGTC. It is translated as CSVSPGQGERQYV.